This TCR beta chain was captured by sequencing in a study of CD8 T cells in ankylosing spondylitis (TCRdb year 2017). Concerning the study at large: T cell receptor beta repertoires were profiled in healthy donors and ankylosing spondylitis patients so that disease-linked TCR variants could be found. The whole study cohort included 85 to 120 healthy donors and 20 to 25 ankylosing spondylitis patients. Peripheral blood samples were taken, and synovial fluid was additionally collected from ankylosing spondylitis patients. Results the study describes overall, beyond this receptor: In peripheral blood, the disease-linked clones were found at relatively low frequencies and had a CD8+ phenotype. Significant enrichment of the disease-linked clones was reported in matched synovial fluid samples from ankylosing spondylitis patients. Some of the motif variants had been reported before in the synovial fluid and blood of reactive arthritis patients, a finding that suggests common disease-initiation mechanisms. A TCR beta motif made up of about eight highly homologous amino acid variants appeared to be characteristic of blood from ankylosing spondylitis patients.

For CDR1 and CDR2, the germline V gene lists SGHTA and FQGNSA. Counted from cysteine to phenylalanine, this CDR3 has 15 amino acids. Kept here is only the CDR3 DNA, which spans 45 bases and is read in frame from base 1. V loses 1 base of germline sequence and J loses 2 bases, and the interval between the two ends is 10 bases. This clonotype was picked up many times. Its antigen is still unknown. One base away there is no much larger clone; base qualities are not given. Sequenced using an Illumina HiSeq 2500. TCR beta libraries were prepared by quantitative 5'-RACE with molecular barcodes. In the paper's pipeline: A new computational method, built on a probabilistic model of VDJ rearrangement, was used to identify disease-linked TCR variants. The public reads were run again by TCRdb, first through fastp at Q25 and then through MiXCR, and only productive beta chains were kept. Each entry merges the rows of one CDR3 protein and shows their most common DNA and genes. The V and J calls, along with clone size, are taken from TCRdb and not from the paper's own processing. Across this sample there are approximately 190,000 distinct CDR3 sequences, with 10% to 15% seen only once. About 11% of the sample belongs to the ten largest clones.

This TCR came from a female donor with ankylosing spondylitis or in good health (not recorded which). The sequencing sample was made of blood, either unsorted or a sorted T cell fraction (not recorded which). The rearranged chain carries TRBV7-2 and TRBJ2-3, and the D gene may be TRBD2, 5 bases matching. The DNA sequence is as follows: TGTGCCAGCAGCTTAGTAGCGATGTTCACAGATACGCAGTATTTT. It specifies CASSLVAMFTDTQYF.